These 21 T cell receptor beta chains were all obtained from the same sample, sequenced in a study of low-dose radiotherapy and immunotherapy resistance in tumors. Both TCRalpha and TCRbeta chains were reverse transcribed with V-gene-specific primers. A roughly 22-cycle PCR with a constant-region primer and V-primer adapter amplified TCRs. MiXCR was run by TCRdb on the reads, yielding one entry per CDR3 protein. Of about 6,200 distinct CDR3 sequences listed, roughly 80% were seen once; the top ten hold over 4.5%. These receptors were taken from a human donor with advanced metastatic prostate, ovarian, gallbladder or colorectal cancer (not recorded which). This table probably holds off-target reads from a library built for another chain.

The V gene is TRBV20-1, the J gene TRBJ2-3; the match to TRBD2 covers 10 bases. V lost 4 bases, J lost 2 bases, and 6 bases stayed unmatched. This CDR3 has 15 amino acids. CDR1 and CDR2 (germline): DFQATT, SNEGSKA (reference sequence). CDR3 sequence (DNA): TGCAGTGCTACCTCTAGCGGGGGATACACAGATACGCAGTATTTT. Residues: CSATSSGGYTDTQYF.

This clonotype was found once. The V gene is TRBV28, the J gene TRBJ2-7; D is possibly TRBD2 (6 bases). The CDR3 is 13 amino acids. CDR1 is MDHEN and CDR2 is SYDVKM in the germline V gene. Trimming shortened V by 7 bases and J by 6 bases, and 16 bases separated the two germline ends. Written as DNA, the CDR3 is TGTGCCAGCACCCTTGGAACTAGCTCCGAGCAGTACTTC. The encoded protein is CASTLGTSSEQYF.

The CDR3 nucleotides read TGCAGCGTCACCGGGACAGACAAAAACATTCAGTACTTC. Protein: CSVTGTDKNIQYF. The V gene is TRBV29-1, the J gene TRBJ2-4, with 7 bases fitting TRBD1. Looked up from germline, CDR1 is SQVTM and CDR2 is ANQGSEA. This CDR3 is 13 amino acids long. Losses at the gene ends were 6 bases for V and 3 bases for J; bases not matched to a gene: 5.

The chain recombines TRBV11-2 with TRBJ2-5; 12 bases are a match to TRBD2. The CDR3 spans 15 residues. The germline CDR1 and CDR2 sequences are SGHAT and FQNNGV. V lost 5 bases and J lost 1; bases outside the gene matches: 2. This CDR3 reads CASSPSGRAQETQYF. The CDR3 region has the DNA TGTGCCAGCAGCCCTAGCGGGAGGGCCCAAGAGACCCAGTACTTC.

This clonotype was counted between two and nine times. The genes are TRBV28 and TRBJ2-7, with 10 bases matching TRBD2. The germline V gene has CDR1 MDHEN and CDR2 SYDVKM. The CDR3 has 16 residues. Germline trimming cut 4 bases from V and 1 base from J; bases unmatched to any gene: 7. Here the CDR3 reads CASSSGAGGGSYEQYF. DNA for the CDR3: TGTGCCAGCAGTTCGGGAGCGGGGGGGGGATCCTACGAGCAGTACTTC. Based on the CDR3 plus reference TRBV28 and TRBJ2-7, the full variable domain is DVKVTQSSRYLVKRTGEKVFLECVQDMDHENMFWYRQDPGLGLRLIYFSYDVKMKEKGDIPEGYSVSREKKERFSLILESASTNQTSMYLCASSSGAGGGSYEQYFGPGTRLTVT.

This clonotype was seen only a few times. The rearrangement links TRBV19 to TRBJ2-3; no firm D call. Trimming pared 7 bases from V and 0 bases from J, leaving 14 bases between. The CDR3 runs to 15 residues. From germline, CDR1 is LNHDA and CDR2 SQIVND (reference sequence). The CDR3 here is CASTVGFSSTDTQYF. The CDR3 coding sequence is TGTGCCAGTACCGTTGGATTCTCTAGCACAGATACGCAGTATTTT.

The chain recombines TRBV10-2 with TRBJ2-7, with TRBD2 identical over 8 bases. Germline V gene sequence: CDR1 WSHSY, CDR2 SAAADI. This CDR3 spans 17 amino acids. Trimming cost V 3 bases and J 0 bases; bases outside gene matches: 10. CDR3 region: CASSDIGAGVSSYEQYF. The CDR3 DNA follows: TGCGCCAGCAGTGACATCGGAGCGGGAGTAAGCTCCTACGAGCAGTACTTC.

This clonotype has just one count. The chain has TRBV2 and TRBJ1-2; D is ambiguous. With 2 bases removed from V and 4 bases from J, the gap between germline ends came to 11 bases. Per the germline V gene, CDR1 is SNHLY and CDR2 is FYNNEI. The CDR3 loop spans 14 amino acids. For the CDR3, the DNA is TGTGCCAGCAGTGAAATGCAACATGTCTATGGCTACACCTTC. Protein sequence: CASSEMQHVYGYTF.

The chain is built from TRBV6-8 and TRBJ2-7, with 11 bases lining up with TRBD2. From germline, CDR1 is MNHGY and CDR2 SAAAGT. This CDR3 is 15 amino acids long. Trimming cost V 2 bases and J 4 bases; bases outside gene matches: 4. Here the CDR3 DNA reads TGTGCCAGCAGTTACGGGGGACTAGCGGCTTACGAGCAGTACTTC. Encoded protein: CASSYGGLAAYEQYF.

J is TRBJ2-5 and V is TRBV9; D not resolved. The germline V gene encodes CDR1 SGDLS and CDR2 YYNGEE. Trimming pared 0 bases from V and 1 base from J, leaving 7 bases between. This CDR3 is built from 14 residues. CDR3 in DNA: TGTGCCAGCAGCGTAGCGACTGGCCAAGAGACCCAGTACTTC. It specifies CASSVATGQETQYF.

The chain couples TRBV28 to TRBJ2-1; unclear D gene. Germline CDR1 reads MDHEN; CDR2 reads SYDVKM. V was cut by 2 bases and J by 9 bases, with 8 bases left in between. The CDR3 consists of 12 residues. The CDR3 spells CASSLMWVEQFF. In nucleotides, the CDR3 is TGTGCCAGCAGTTTAATGTGGGTTGAGCAGTTCTTC.

This clonotype came up a few times. The rearrangement links TRBV20-1 to TRBJ1-2; 8 bases match TRBD1. The CDR3 has 14 residues. Looked up from germline, CDR1 is DFQATT and CDR2 is SNEGSKA (reference sequence). Trimming at V came to 3 bases and at J to 5 bases, leaving 8 bases not matched to a gene. CDR3 in amino acids: CSARGRGQEYGYTF. The CDR3 coding sequence is TGCAGTGCTAGGGGCAGGGGGCAAGAGTATGGCTACACCTTC.

The rearrangement uses TRBV6-8 and TRBJ2-7, with 7 bases fitting TRBD2. CDR1 and CDR2 from the germline V gene are MNHGY and SAAAGT. The CDR3 loop spans 15 amino acids. V was pared by 6 bases and J by 3 bases, with 11 bases of the junction left unmatched. The CDR3 DNA sequence: TGTGCCAGCAGCCCGGGGGGAGCCTACGGCTACGAGCAGTACTTC. Its translation: CASSPGGAYGYEQYF.

The chain employs TRBV4-2 and TRBJ1-2, with D uncertain. Trimming removed 5 bases at V and 2 bases at J, with 24 bases between. The germline V gene encodes CDR1 LGHNA and CDR2 YNFKEQ. This CDR3 region has 18 residues. CDR3 protein: CASSSRSVPRGFNYGYTF. CDR3 nucleotides: TGTGCCAGCAGCTCCCGCTCTGTCCCGCGGGGATTCAACTATGGCTACACCTTC.

This clonotype was counted only a few times. The chain carries TRBV2 and TRBJ2-1; 8 bases match TRBD1. V was pared by 6 bases and J by 7 bases, with 14 bases of the junction left unmatched. The CDR3 runs 16 residues. Germline values: CDR1 SNHLY, CDR2 FYNNEI. CDR3 in DNA: TGTGCCAGCAGCCCCAACGACAGGGGTGTTTTTAATGAGCAGTTCTTC. Translation gives CASSPNDRGVFNEQFF.

This chain connects TRBV29-1 to TRBJ2-3; possibly TRBD1 or TRBD2 for D (5 bases each). The CDR3 loop spans 13 amino acids. Trimming stripped 4 bases from V and 0 bases from J, with 8 bases between. CDR1 and CDR2 from the germline V gene are SQVTM and ANQGSEA. The chain's CDR3 is CSVVWGSTDTQYF. CDR3 nucleotides: TGCAGCGTTGTCTGGGGGAGCACAGATACGCAGTATTTT.

This clonotype was picked up one time. The J gene is TRBJ2-1, the V gene TRBV6-8; 14 nucleotides agree with TRBD2. J gave up 6 bases and V 2 bases, and 0 bases lay outside the gene matches. The CDR3 loop spans 15 amino acids. CDR1 and CDR2 (germline): MNHGY, SAAAGT. The CDR3 sequence: CASSYGTSGGNEQFF. CDR3 coding DNA: TGTGCCAGCAGTTACGGGACTAGCGGGGGCAATGAGCAGTTCTTC.

This sequence joins TRBV29-1 and TRBJ1-1; D ambiguous. CDR3 length: 12 residues. With 4 bases removed from V and 1 base from J, the gap between germline ends came to 7 bases. Germline values: CDR1 SQVTM, CDR2 ANQGSEA. Here the CDR3 reads CSVGSPNTEAFF. The CDR3 nucleotides are TGCAGCGTTGGGTCGCCGAACACTGAAGCTTTCTTT.

The chain couples TRBV26 to TRBJ2-7. TRBV26 is designated a pseudogene. This CDR3 contains 12 residues. CDR3 region: CATTTSSGEQYF. The CDR3 bases are TGTGCCACCACGACTTCTTCCGGCGAGCAGTACTTC.

V is TRBV5-1 and J is TRBJ2-7, with D uncertain. The CDR3 contains 12 residues. Trimming removed 7 bases from V and 3 bases from J, with 11 bases in between. Germline assignment: CDR1 SGHRS and CDR2 YFSETQ. The CDR3 protein is CASGNNDYEQYF. In nucleotides, the CDR3 is TGCGCCAGCGGCAATAACGACTACGAGCAGTACTTC.

CDR3 residues: CASSLPGQNYEQYF. The CDR3 region has the DNA TGTGCCAGCAGTTTGCCCGGACAGAACTACGAGCAGTACTTC. V and J are TRBV28 and TRBJ2-7, with D possibly matching TRBD1 (6 bases). This CDR3 is 14 amino acids long. Trimming pared 3 bases from V and 3 bases from J, leaving 12 bases between. Germline loops: CDR1 MDHEN, CDR2 SYDVKM.